This TCR beta chain was recorded in a study of blood T cell repertoires in COVID-19. The V end was cut by 0 bases, the J end by 7 bases, with 15 bases between. The CDR3 has 15 amino acids. Germline V lookup: CDR1 LGHNA, CDR2 YSLEER. Profiling relied on immunoSEQ multiplex PCR, and the TCRdb table lists in-frame clones only, not all of them. The sample includes some 100,000 clones, 84% of them seen just once. The chain is built from TRBV4-3 and TRBJ1-1; no clear D. The TCR was taken from a woman aged 55-75 years with acute or convalescent COVID-19. The sample comprised peripheral blood. The CDR3 bases are TGCGCCAGCAGCCAAGATTCGGCAGGATGGGTTGAAGCTTTCTTT. It encodes CASSQDSAGWVEAFF.